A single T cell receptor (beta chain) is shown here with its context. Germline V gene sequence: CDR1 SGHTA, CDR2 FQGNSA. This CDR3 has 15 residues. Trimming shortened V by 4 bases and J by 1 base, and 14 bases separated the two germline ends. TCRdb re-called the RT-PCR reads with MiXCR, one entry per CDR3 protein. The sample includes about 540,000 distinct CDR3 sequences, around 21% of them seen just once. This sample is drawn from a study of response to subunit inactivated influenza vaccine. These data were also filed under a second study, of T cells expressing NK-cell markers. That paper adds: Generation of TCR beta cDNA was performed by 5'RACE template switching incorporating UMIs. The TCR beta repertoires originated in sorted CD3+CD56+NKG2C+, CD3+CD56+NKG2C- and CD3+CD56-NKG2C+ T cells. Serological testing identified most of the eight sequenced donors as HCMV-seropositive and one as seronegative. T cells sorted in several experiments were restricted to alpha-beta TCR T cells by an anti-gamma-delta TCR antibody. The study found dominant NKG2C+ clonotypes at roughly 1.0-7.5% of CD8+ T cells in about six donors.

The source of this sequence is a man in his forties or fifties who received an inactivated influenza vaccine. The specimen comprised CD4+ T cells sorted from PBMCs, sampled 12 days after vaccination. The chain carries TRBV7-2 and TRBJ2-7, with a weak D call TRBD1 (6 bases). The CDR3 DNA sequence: TGTGCCAGCAGCTCTGGCAGGGGTTGGTCCTACGAGCAGTACTTC. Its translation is CASSSGRGWSYEQYF. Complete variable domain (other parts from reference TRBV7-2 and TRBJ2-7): GAGVSQSPSNKVTEKGKDVELRCDPISGHTALYWYRQSLGQGLEFLIYFQGNSAPDKSGLPSDRFSAERTGGSVSTLTIQRTQQEDSAVYLCASSSGRGWSYEQYFGPGTRLTVT.